This TCR beta chain is drawn from a study of CD8 T cells in ankylosing spondylitis. CDR1 and CDR2 (germline): ENHRY, SYGVKD. V lost 8 bases to trimming and J lost 4 bases, with 15 bases between them. The CDR3 runs 14 residues. TCRdb re-called the 5' RACE reads through MiXCR, storing one row per CDR3 protein. The sample lists approximately 200,000 distinct CDR3 sequences, 13% occurring once. Input material: blood, either unsorted or a sorted T cell fraction (not recorded which). The TCR originated in a female donor with ankylosing spondylitis or in good health (not recorded which). The chain employs TRBV10-3 and TRBJ1-5; D call uncertain. CDR3 in amino acids: CAIGSLGQNQPQHF. CDR3 bases: TGTGCCATCGGGAGCTTAGGGCAGAATCAGCCCCAGCATTTT.